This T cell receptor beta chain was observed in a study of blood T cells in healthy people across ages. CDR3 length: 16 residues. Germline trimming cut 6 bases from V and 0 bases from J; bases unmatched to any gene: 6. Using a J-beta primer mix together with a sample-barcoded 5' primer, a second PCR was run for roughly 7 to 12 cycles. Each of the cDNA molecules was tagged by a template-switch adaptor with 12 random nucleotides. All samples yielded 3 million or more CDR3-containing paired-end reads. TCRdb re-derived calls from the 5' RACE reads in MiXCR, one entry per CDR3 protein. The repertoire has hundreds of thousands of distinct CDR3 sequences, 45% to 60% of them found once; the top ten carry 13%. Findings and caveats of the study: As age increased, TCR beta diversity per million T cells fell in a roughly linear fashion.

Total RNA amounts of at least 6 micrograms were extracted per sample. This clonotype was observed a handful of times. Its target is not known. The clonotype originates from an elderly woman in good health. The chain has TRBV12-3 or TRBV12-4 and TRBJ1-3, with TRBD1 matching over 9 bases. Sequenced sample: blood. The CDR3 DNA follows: TGTGCCAGCAGCCGGGACAGGGCCTTCTCTGGAAACACCATATATTTT. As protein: CASSRDRAFSGNTIYF.